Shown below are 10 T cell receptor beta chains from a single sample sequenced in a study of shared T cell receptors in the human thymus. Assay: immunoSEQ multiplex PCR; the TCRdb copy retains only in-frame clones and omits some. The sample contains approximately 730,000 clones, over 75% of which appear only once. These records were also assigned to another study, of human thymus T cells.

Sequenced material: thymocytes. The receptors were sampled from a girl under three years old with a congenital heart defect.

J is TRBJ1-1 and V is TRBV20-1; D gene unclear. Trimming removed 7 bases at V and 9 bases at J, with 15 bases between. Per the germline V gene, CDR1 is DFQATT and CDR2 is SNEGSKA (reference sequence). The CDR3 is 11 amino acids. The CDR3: CSESSEGKAFF. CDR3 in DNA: TGCAGTGAAAGTTCTGAGGGAAAAGCTTTCTTT.

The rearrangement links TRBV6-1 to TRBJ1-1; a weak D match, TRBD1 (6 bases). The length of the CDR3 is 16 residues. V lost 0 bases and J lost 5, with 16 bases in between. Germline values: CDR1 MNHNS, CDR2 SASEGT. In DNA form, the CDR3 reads TGTGCCAGCAGTGAAGCGAGGGGGGGCCGAGGGACTGAAGCTTTCTTT. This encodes CASSEARGGRGTEAFF.

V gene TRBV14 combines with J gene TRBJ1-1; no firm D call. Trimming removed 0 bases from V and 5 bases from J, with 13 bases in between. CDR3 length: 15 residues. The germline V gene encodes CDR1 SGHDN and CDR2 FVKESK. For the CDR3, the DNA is TGTGCCAGCAGCCAAGACTCCAGGCACCTAACTGAAGCTTTCTTT. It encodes CASSQDSRHLTEAFF.

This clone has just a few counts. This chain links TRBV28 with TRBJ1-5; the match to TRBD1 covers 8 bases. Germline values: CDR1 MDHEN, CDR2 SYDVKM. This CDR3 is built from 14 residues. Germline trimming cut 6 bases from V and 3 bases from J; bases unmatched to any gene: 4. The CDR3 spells CASRYRGSNQPQHF. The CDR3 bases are TGTGCCAGCAGGTACAGGGGGTCCAATCAGCCCCAGCATTTT. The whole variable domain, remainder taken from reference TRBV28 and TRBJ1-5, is DVKVTQSSRYLVKRTGEKVFLECVQDMDHENMFWYRQDPGLGLRLIYFSYDVKMKEKGDIPEGYSVSREKKERFSLILESASTNQTSMYLCASRYRGSNQPQHFGDGTRLSIL.

The CDR3 sequence is CASRRLRGGGNEKLFF. In DNA form, the CDR3 reads TGTGCCAGCAGGCGCCTCCGTGGGGGGGGGAATGAAAAACTGTTTTTT. The V call is TRBV5-6, the J call TRBJ1-4; D possibly corresponds to TRBD1 (5 bases). The CDR3 covers 16 residues. CDR1 SGHDT and CDR2 YYEEEE come from the germline V gene. Trimming shortened V by 5 bases and J by 5 bases, and 19 bases separated the two germline ends.

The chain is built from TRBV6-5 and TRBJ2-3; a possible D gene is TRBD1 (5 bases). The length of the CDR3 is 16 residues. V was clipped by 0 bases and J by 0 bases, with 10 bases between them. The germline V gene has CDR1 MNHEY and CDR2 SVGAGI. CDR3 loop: CASSYSPGMSTDTQYF. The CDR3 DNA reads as TGTGCCAGCAGTTACTCGCCAGGGATGAGCACAGATACGCAGTATTTT.

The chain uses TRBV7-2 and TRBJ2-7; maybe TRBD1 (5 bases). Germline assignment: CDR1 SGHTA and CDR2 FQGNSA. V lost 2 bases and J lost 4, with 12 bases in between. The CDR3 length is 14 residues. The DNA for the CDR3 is TGTGCCAGCAGCTTACAGGGTTCGATATACGAGCAGTACTTC. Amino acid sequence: CASSLQGSIYEQYF. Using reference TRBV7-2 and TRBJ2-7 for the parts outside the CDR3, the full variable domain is GAGVSQSPSNKVTEKGKDVELRCDPISGHTALYWYRQSLGQGLEFLIYFQGNSAPDKSGLPSDRFSAERTGGSVSTLTIQRTQQEDSAVYLCASSLQGSIYEQYFGPGTRLTVT.

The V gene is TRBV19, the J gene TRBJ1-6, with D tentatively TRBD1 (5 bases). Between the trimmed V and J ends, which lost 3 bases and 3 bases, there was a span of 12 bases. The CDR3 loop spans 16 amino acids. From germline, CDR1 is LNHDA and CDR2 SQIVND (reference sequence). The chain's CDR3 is CASSIYTGLYNSPLHF. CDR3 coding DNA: TGTGCCAGTAGTATTTATACGGGACTCTATAATTCACCCCTCCACTTT. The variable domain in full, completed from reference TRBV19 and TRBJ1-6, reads DGGITQSPKYLFRKEGQNVTLSCEQNLNHDAMYWYRQDPGQGLRLIYYSQIVNDFQKGDIAEGYSVSREKKESFPLTVTSAQKNPTAFYLCASSIYTGLYNSPLHFGNGTRLTVT.

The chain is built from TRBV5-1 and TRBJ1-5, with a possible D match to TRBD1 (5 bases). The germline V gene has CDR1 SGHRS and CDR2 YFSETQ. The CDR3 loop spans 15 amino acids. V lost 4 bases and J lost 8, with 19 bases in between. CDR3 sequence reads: CASSLVGRASEPQHF. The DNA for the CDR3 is TGCGCCAGCAGCCTTGTGGGCAGGGCTTCAGAGCCCCAGCATTTT.

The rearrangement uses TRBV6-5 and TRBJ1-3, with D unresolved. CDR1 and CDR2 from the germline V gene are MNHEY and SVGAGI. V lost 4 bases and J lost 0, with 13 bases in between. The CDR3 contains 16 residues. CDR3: CASSFNDGYSGNTIYF. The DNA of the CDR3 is TGTGCCAGCAGTTTCAATGACGGGTACTCTGGAAACACCATATATTTT.